This T cell receptor (beta chain) emerged from a study of beta chain features in type 1 diabetes. Study-wide context: Summed over all samples, the examined sorted cells came to 95 million to 120 million.

Populations obtained by sorting all exceeded 95% purity. The germline CDR1 and CDR2 sequences are SGHRS and YFSETQ. The CDR3 totals 13 residues. After removal of 5 bases from V and 7 bases from J, the junction contained 6 bases not matched to a gene. cDNA synthesis used the whole RNA isolate, giving expressed TCRB sequences. Sequenced by immunoSEQ multiplex PCR; TCRdb stores in-frame clones only, minus some. The repertoire consists of 200,000 to 250,000 clones, with less than 15% occurring once and the leading ten covering more than 0.02%. The sample comprised naive CD4+ T cells from blood. The genes are TRBV5-1 and TRBJ2-1, with 7 bases that match TRBD1. The source of this sequence is a woman in her thirties or forties in good health. The CDR3: CASRKGQSNEQFF. The DNA for the CDR3 is TGCGCCAGCAGAAAGGGACAGTCGAATGAGCAGTTCTTC.